Below are 20 T cell receptor beta chains sequenced from a single sample in a study of blood T cells in healthy people across ages. A second roughly 6 to 12 cycle PCR used barcoded and J-beta primers. TCRdb called the 5' RACE reads again in MiXCR, with one record for every CDR3 protein. The table records 1.5 million to 1.8 million distinct CDR3 sequences, 35% to 45% of them present only once. The specimen was blood. These receptors all stem from a woman aged 18-29 years in good health.

This clonotype was seen more than once but under ten times. The J gene is TRBJ1-5, the V gene TRBV12-3 or TRBV12-4, with unresolved D. This CDR3 region has 13 residues. V was cut by 6 bases and J by 4 bases, with 10 bases left in between. CDR3 residues: CASRLGINQPQHF. The CDR3 bases are TGTGCCAGCAGGCTGGGGATAAATCAGCCCCAGCATTTT.

The chain carries TRBV27 and TRBJ1-2; D possibly corresponds to TRBD1 (5 bases). Germline V gene sequence: CDR1 MNHEY, CDR2 SMNVEV (reference sequence). The ends were cut back, 4 bases at V and 6 bases at J, with 15 bases in the middle. CDR3 length: 14 residues. CDR3 sequence: CASSYTGLANGYTF. The CDR3 nucleotides are TGTGCCAGCAGTTACACGGGACTGGCGAATGGCTACACCTTC.

This clonotype was detected a few times. The rearrangement links TRBV14 to TRBJ2-3; D uncertain. The CDR3 spans 15 residues. The V gene's germline CDR1 is SGHDN and CDR2 FVKESK. Trimming stripped 7 bases from V and 0 bases from J, with 14 bases between. CDR3 region: CASKRLGFSTDTQYF. CDR3 bases: TGTGCCAGCAAGAGACTGGGGTTTAGCACAGATACGCAGTATTTT.

The chain couples TRBV4-3 to TRBJ2-3, with TRBD1 matching over 7 bases. Germline CDR1 is LGHNA and CDR2 is YSLEER. The CDR3 runs to 14 residues. J gave up 6 bases and V 3 bases, and 6 bases lay outside the gene matches. The CDR3 DNA reads TGCGCCAGCAGCCAGCTCAGCAGGGGGGATACGCAGTATTTT. It yields the protein CASSQLSRGDTQYF.

V usage is TRBV20-1 and J usage is TRBJ2-1; 7 nucleotides agree with TRBD2. The CDR3 has 15 residues. The V and J ends lost 6 bases and 4 bases, in that order; junction bases with no gene match: 12. The germline V gene encodes CDR1 DFQATT and CDR2 SNEGSKA (reference sequence). DNA for the CDR3: TGCAGTGCCAGCGGGTCCCTAGCGGCTTACAATGAGCAGTTCTTC. Translation: CSASGSLAAYNEQFF.

The gene calls are TRBV7-9 and TRBJ2-4; maybe TRBD2 (5 bases). The CDR3 is made up of 15 amino acids. V was shortened by 1 base and J by 1 base, with 8 bases between the two germline ends. The germline CDR1 and CDR2 sequences are SEHNR and FQNEAQ (reference sequence). The CDR3 region has the DNA TGTGCCAGCAGCTTAGTCGGGGTGGCCAAAAACATTCAGTACTTC. Its translation: CASSLVGVAKNIQYF. Based on the CDR3 plus reference TRBV7-9 and TRBJ2-4, the full variable domain is DTGVSQNPRHKITKRGQNVTFRCDPISEHNRLYWYRQTLGQGPEFLTYFQNEAQLEKSRLLSDRFSAERPKGSFSTLEIQRTEQGDSAMYLCASSLVGVAKNIQYFGAGTRLSVL.

The rearrangement joins TRBV7-9 to TRBJ2-1, with 15 bases matching TRBD2. Germline values: CDR1 SEHNR, CDR2 FQNEAQ (reference sequence). The ends lost 8 bases at V and 2 bases at J; junction bases unmatched: 10. The CDR3 runs 18 residues. The chain's CDR3 is CASGKGLAGGLAYNEQFF. CDR3 coding DNA: TGTGCCAGCGGGAAGGGACTAGCGGGAGGTTTGGCCTACAATGAGCAGTTCTTC.

This clonotype was seen only once. This chain connects TRBV12-3 or TRBV12-4 to TRBJ1-5; no clear D. V lost 11 bases and J lost 7, with 15 bases in between. The CDR3 totals 12 residues. CDR3 bases: TGTGCCGGAAATAGCTTAGGACAGCCCCAGCATTTT. Its protein product is CAGNSLGQPQHF.

V is TRBV29-1 and J is TRBJ1-5; the D gene is possibly TRBD1 (6 bases). The CDR3 has 13 residues. From germline, CDR1 is SQVTM and CDR2 ANQGSEA. V gave up 7 bases and J gave up 2 bases, with 12 bases separating them. CDR3 DNA sequence: TGCAGCGCCGGTGCAGGGGGCAATCAGCCCCAGCATTTT. Its translation is CSAGAGGNQPQHF.

The table lists this clonotype with many counts. The chain combines TRBV27 with TRBJ2-3; possible D gene TRBD1, 5 bases. Trimming stripped 4 bases from V and 2 bases from J, with 10 bases between. The germline V gene has CDR1 MNHEY and CDR2 SMNVEV (reference sequence). The CDR3 loop spans 14 amino acids. CDR3 sequence: CASSSVGDTDTQYF. Written as DNA, the CDR3 is TGTGCCAGCAGTTCTGTAGGGGACACAGATACGCAGTATTTT.

The CDR3 loop is CSVARRQANNEQYF. Here the CDR3 DNA reads TGCAGCGTGGCCAGGAGACAGGCTAACAATGAGCAGTACTTC. V is TRBV29-1 and J is TRBJ2-5; D may be TRBD1 (6 bases). V was shortened by 6 bases and J by 11 bases, with 25 bases between the two germline ends. The length of the CDR3 is 14 residues. CDR1 and CDR2 from the germline V gene are SQVTM and ANQGSEA.

The chain is built from TRBV27 and TRBJ2-5; no firm D call. CDR3 length equals 14 residues. Trimming took 3 bases from V and 3 from J, leaving 11 bases between them. Germline CDR1 reads MNHEY; CDR2 reads SMNVEV (reference sequence). The CDR3 DNA sequence: TGTGCCAGCAGTTTTTCATGGCCAAAAGAGACCCAGTACTTC. Translating gives CASSFSWPKETQYF.

The chain recombines TRBV28 with TRBJ1-5; D is perhaps TRBD1 (6 bases). The CDR3 is 15 amino acids. V lost 10 bases and J lost 3, with 19 bases in between. Germline V gene data show CDR1 as MDHEN and CDR2 as SYDVKM. CDR3 sequence (DNA): TGTGCCACCTCCCGGGGGCAGGGGTACAATCAGCCCCAGCATTTT. Translated: CATSRGQGYNQPQHF.

The V and J genes are TRBV20-1 and TRBJ2-7, with D perhaps matching TRBD1 (7 bases). The CDR3 spans 15 residues. The germline V gene encodes CDR1 DFQATT and CDR2 SNEGSKA (reference sequence). Trimming took 0 bases from V and 2 from J, leaving 14 bases between them. CDR3 residues: CSAREGSRGAYEQYF. The CDR3 DNA reads as TGCAGTGCTAGAGAGGGGAGCAGGGGGGCCTACGAGCAGTACTTC.

This sequence joins TRBV20-1 and TRBJ2-7; TRBD1 matches 9 bases. This CDR3 spans 14 amino acids. Germline-derived CDR1 and CDR2 are DFQATT and SNEGSKA (reference sequence). Trimming cost V 4 bases and J 7 bases; bases outside gene matches: 11. Written as DNA, the CDR3 is TGCAGTGCTACCCCGGGACAGGGAGTCCATGAGCAGTACTTC. It translates to CSATPGQGVHEQYF.

The chain carries TRBV4-2 and TRBJ1-5; D gene uncertain. The CDR3 length is 15 residues. CDR1 is LGHNA and CDR2 is YNFKEQ in the germline V gene. V dropped 1 base and J dropped 0 bases, with 7 bases sitting between them. CDR3 sequence (DNA): TGTGCCAGCAGCCAAGTAACCGTTAGCAATCAGCCCCAGCATTTT. Its translation: CASSQVTVSNQPQHF.

The V call is TRBV9, the J call TRBJ2-5; 9 bases are shared with TRBD1. Unmatched junction bases numbered 9, after V lost 0 bases and J lost 9 bases. CDR3 size: 15 residues. Germline CDR1 is SGDLS and CDR2 is YYNGEE. This chain's CDR3 is CASSVASRTGESQYF. CDR3 sequence (DNA): TGTGCCAGCAGCGTAGCTAGTCGGACAGGGGAGTCCCAGTACTTC.

As for this clonotype: One end of the junction is discordant with germline, which a read error may explain. The chain employs TRBV20-1 and TRBJ1-5; D gene unclear. The CDR3 has 10 amino acids. Germline V CDR1 and CDR2: DFQATT, SNEGSKA (reference sequence). In DNA, the CDR3 is TGCAGTGCCCCCAATCAGCCCCGGCATTTT. Translated, it gives CSAPNQPRHF.

The rearrangement uses TRBV2 and TRBJ2-5, with D perhaps matching TRBD1 (6 bases). Per germline, CDR1 SNHLY and CDR2 FYNNEI. V was shortened by 2 bases and J by 1 base, with 11 bases between the two germline ends. This CDR3 is 15 amino acids long. The CDR3 here is CASSEPSGAQETQYF. The CDR3 DNA is TGTGCCAGCAGTGAACCGTCAGGGGCCCAAGAGACCCAGTACTTC.

The chain has TRBV29-1 and TRBJ2-7, with D possibly matching TRBD1 (6 bases). Trimming took off 3 bases at V and 2 bases at J, with 11 bases between the two ends. Per germline, CDR1 SQVTM and CDR2 ANQGSEA. The CDR3 contains 13 residues. CDR3 coding DNA: TGCAGCGTTGAGGGGGACACCACCTACGAGCAGTACTTC. This encodes CSVEGDTTYEQYF.